The source of this TCR beta chain is a study of CD8 T cells in Susac syndrome. Notes on the study in general: The study's TCR sequencing and HLA analysis covered a relatively small number of individuals, and the study acknowledged this.

To note about this clonotype: Its specificity is not known.

RNA, at about 0.45 to 1 ug, was reverse transcribed with random hexamers. Multiplex immunoSEQ PCR targeted 54 Vbeta and 13 Jbeta TCR beta segments. TCRdb analysed the immunoSEQ multiplex PCR reads with MiXCR anew, one entry per CDR3 protein. Of approximately 90,000 distinct CDR3 sequences in the sample, 85% to 95% were seen once. Germline-derived CDR1 and CDR2 are SGDLS and YYNGEE. The CDR3 sequence is 13 residues long. The ends lost 4 bases at V and 5 bases at J; junction bases unmatched: 5. TCR beta was sequenced from blood CD8+ and CD4+ T cells. Healthy donors served as the controls. They were matched for age and sex.

The V gene is TRBV9, the J gene TRBJ1-2, with 7 bases lining up with TRBD1. This clonotype was sampled from a human donor in good health. The sequencing sample was made of CD8+ T cells from PBMCs. DNA for the CDR3: TGTGCCAGCAGCCTTGAGGACAGGTATGGCTACACCTTC. Its protein is CASSLEDRYGYTF.